This TCR beta chain derives from a study of CD8+ T cells in alopecia areata. Study observations and caveats: Only a single nonresponder existed, so baseline CD8+ expansion links stay unclear. In scalp, tofacitinib significantly decreased clonality and expanded CD8+ clones among the top 100.

About this clone itself: The antigen is unknown.

Treatment noted: oral pan-JAK inhibitor, 5-10 mg twice daily. As part of sample collection, lesional scalp punch biopsies and peripheral blood were taken from alopecia areata patients. Extraction and reverse transcription of RNA yielded cDNA as the sequencing template. The assay was immunoSEQ multiplex PCR, and TCRdb's table has in-frame clones only and misses some. The table has around 140,000 clones, about 51% seen once; the top ten hold more than 15%. The clonotype originates from a human donor with alopecia areata. Here the sequenced sample was CD8+ T cells sorted from blood, taken at week 4, from a patient treated with tofacitinib.

The CDR3 bases are TGTGCTAGTGGTTTAGGCGGGACAGGGAGGTACGAGCAGTACTTC. Amino acid sequence: CASGLGGTGRYEQYF. The V and J genes are TRBV12-5 and TRBJ2-7; 9 nucleotides match TRBD1. The CDR3 sequence is 15 residues long. Germline values: CDR1 LGHNT, CDR2 FRNRAP. V shed 3 bases and J 4 bases; nucleotides not matched to a gene: 7.